This T cell receptor (beta chain) is drawn from a study of persistence of HIV-infected CD4 T cells. Study information: Multiple blood draws of up to about 180 mL, except two donors with single leukapheresis. Study outcomes and limitations: Degenerate expanded CDR3beta sequences were enriched among CMV- and Gag-responding cells.

This clone appeared a single time. The antigen is undetermined. The immunoSEQ assay was version 4, run in survey mode. Sequencing was performed with immunoSEQ multiplex PCR; in TCRdb, only in-frame clones are kept and a portion is missing. This sample has 35,000 to 50,000 clones, with roughly 90% found just once. This nonspecific control used anti-CD3/anti-CD28 bead stimulation of CD4+ T cells. CD4+ T cells upregulating both CD40 ligand and CD69 were sorted as responding cells. CDR3 size: 13 residues. Looked up from germline, CDR1 is DFQATT and CDR2 is SNEGSKA (reference sequence). Trimming left V 3 bases short and J 0 bases short, with 5 bases between.

The chain links TRBV20-1 to TRBJ2-2; D gene uncertain. The specimen comprised CD4+ T cells sorted from PBMCs after approximately 19-hour stimulation, sampled from a patient who received antiretroviral therapy. This sequence was found in an adult man with HIV who was CMV-seropositive. This CDR3 reads CSASRPNTGELFF. DNA for the CDR3: TGCAGTGCTAGTCGGCCGAACACCGGGGAGCTGTTTTTT.